These 32 T cell receptor beta chains came from one sample sequenced in a study of regulatory T cells in long-lasting Graves disease. The TCR beta library used iRepertoire HTBI primers with Arm-PCR amplification of CDR3. TCRdb itself ran the multiplex PCR reads through MiXCR, one entry per CDR3 protein. The sample shows 350,000 to 450,000 distinct CDR3 sequences, just under 15% of them seen only once. Time point of the sample: newly diagnosed GD, antithyroid drugs for less than 3 months. Scientists built the TCR library using RNA that was extracted from PBMCs. The data also belong to a second study, concerning T cells in Graves' hyperthyroidism and ophthalmopathy.

Material: peripheral blood mononuclear cells (PBMCs), obtained at new diagnosis, from a patient treated with antithyroid drugs. The origin of the receptors is a woman in her 30s with Graves disease.

The V and J genes are TRBV5-8 and TRBJ2-1, with 8 bases that match TRBD1. With V trimmed by 4 bases and J by 5 bases, 8 bases remained unmatched. The CDR3 loop spans 15 amino acids. CDR1 is SGHTS, CDR2 YDEGEE, per germline. The CDR3 nucleotides read TGTGCCAGCAGCGCAACAGGGGGAGCGGACAATGAGCAGTTCTTC. Encoded protein: CASSATGGADNEQFF.

This clonotype occurred many times. V and J are TRBV13 and TRBJ2-7; 9 positions agree with TRBD1. The germline V gene encodes CDR1 PRHDT and CDR2 FYEKMQ (reference sequence). The CDR3 is made up of 13 amino acids. The V segment lost 8 bases and the J segment 5 bases; nucleotides outside the gene matches: 7. The CDR3 DNA reads as TGTGCCAGCGCCCCGGGACAGGGAGACGAGCAGTACTTC. Its protein product is CASAPGQGDEQYF.

At least ten counts were recorded for this clonotype. The rearrangement uses TRBV27 and TRBJ2-3; TRBD2 matches 11 bases. J gave up 5 bases and V 7 bases, and 11 bases lay outside the gene matches. The CDR3 loop spans 16 amino acids. The germline gives CDR1 MNHEY, CDR2 SMNVEV (reference sequence). The CDR3 protein is CASNRGLAGRRDTQYF. CDR3 bases: TGTGCCAGCAACAGAGGACTAGCGGGTAGGCGAGATACGCAGTATTTT.

At least ten counts were recorded for this clonotype. The genes are TRBV11-2 and TRBJ2-2; maybe TRBD1 (5 bases). Germline V gene sequence: CDR1 SGHAT, CDR2 FQNNGV. Trimming pared 1 base from V and 3 bases from J, leaving 15 bases between. The CDR3 runs 17 residues. DNA for the CDR3: TGTGCCAGCAGCTTAGGCAGGGTCCGAATTGACACCGGGGAGCTGTTTTTT. This translates into CASSLGRVRIDTGELFF.

On this clonotype itself: The CDR3 ends on some other residue instead of the conserved phenylalanine or tryptophan, so this is likely a read error. The CDR3 here is CATSDWTSGRIDEQYS. CDR3 coding DNA: TGTGCCACCAGTGACTGGACTAGCGGGAGGATCGACGAGCAGTACTCC. V and J are TRBV24-1 and TRBJ2-7; 14 bases map to TRBD2. The CDR3 loop spans 16 amino acids. The J segment lost 5 bases and the V segment lost 4 bases, leaving 6 bases of the junction unmatched. CDR1 is KGHDR, CDR2 SFDVKD, per germline.

As concerns this clonotype: An end of the junction differs from the germline gene, which may be a read error. The chain uses TRBV7-9 and TRBJ1-5, with 8 bases that match TRBD1. Germline CDR1 SEHNR, CDR2 FQNEAQ (reference sequence). CDR3 size: 12 residues. As DNA, the CDR3 is TGTGCCAGCAGCCTAGGGACAGGCCCTAGAGAATTT. It yields the protein CASSLGTGPREF. The full variable domain, rest sourced from reference TRBV7-9 and TRBJ1-5, is DTGVSQNPRHKITKRGQNVTFRCDPISEHNRLYWYRQTLGQGPEFLTYFQNEAQLEKSRLLSDRFSAERPKGSFSTLEIQRTEQGDSAMYLCASSLGTGPREFGDGTRLSIL.

The rearrangement joins TRBV7-9 to TRBJ2-3; TRBD2 matches 8 bases. The CDR3 has 16 residues. From germline, CDR1 is SEHNR and CDR2 FQNEAQ (reference sequence). J lost 2 bases, V lost 2 bases, and 6 bases had no gene match. The CDR3 sequence is CASSLLLAGYTDTQYF. The CDR3 coding sequence is TGTGCCAGCAGCTTACTGCTAGCGGGTTACACAGATACGCAGTATTTT.

This clonotype was recorded a few times. The chain joins TRBV27 to TRBJ2-1; possibly TRBD2 for D (6 bases). Germline CDR1 MNHEY, CDR2 SMNVEV (reference sequence). The CDR3 contains 15 residues. V was trimmed by 5 bases and J by 4 bases, leaving 15 bases between them. The CDR3 nucleotides read TGTGCCAGCAGTATAGGGCTAGCGCCTTACAATGAGCAGTTCTTC. Its translation is CASSIGLAPYNEQFF.

At least ten counts were recorded for this clonotype. The DNA of the CDR3 is TGTGCCAGCAGTTTGGGGGGGCTGGAGACCCAGTACTTC. Translating it yields CASSLGGLETQYF. The chain recombines TRBV12-3 or TRBV12-4 with TRBJ2-5, with a weak D call TRBD2 (7 bases). Trimming shortened V by 3 bases and J by 5 bases, and 10 bases separated the two germline ends. The CDR3 sequence is 13 residues long.

CDR3 nucleotides: TGTGCCAGCAGTGCAGGGGGCGCGACCGGGGAGCTGTTTTTT. Translated: CASSAGGATGELFF. The chain uses TRBV2 and TRBJ2-2; 8 bases fit TRBD1. Unmatched junction bases numbered 3, after V lost 4 bases and J lost 5 bases. CDR1 is SNHLY and CDR2 is FYNNEI in the germline V gene. CDR3 length equals 14 residues.

The sample holds a few counts of this clonotype. A junction boundary mismatches the germline segment, possibly from a read error. The gene calls are TRBV6-9 and TRBJ2-1; maybe TRBD1 (6 bases). The CDR3 loop spans 15 amino acids. From germline, CDR1 is MNHGY and CDR2 SVAAGI. This chain's CDR3 is CGSSWSTGNYNEQFF. CDR3 bases: TGTGGCAGCAGTTGGTCGACAGGTAACTACAATGAGCAGTTCTTC.

The chain couples TRBV5-5 to TRBJ2-1; the D is unclear. Trimming shortened V by 3 bases and J by 6 bases, and 13 bases separated the two germline ends. The CDR3 loop spans 14 amino acids. Germline V gene lookup returns CDR1 SGHKS and CDR2 YYEKEE (reference sequence). CDR3 in DNA: TGTGCCAGCAGCTCTGGTCCGATTGGCAATGAGCAGTTCTTC. Translation gives CASSSGPIGNEQFF.

This clonotype appeared a few times. The chain carries TRBV4-1 and TRBJ1-2, with D perhaps TRBD1 (5 bases). Germline values: CDR1 MGHRA, CDR2 YSYEKL. Trimming shortened V by 3 bases and J by 4 bases, and 18 bases separated the two germline ends. The CDR3 has 16 amino acids. As DNA, the CDR3 is TGCGCCAGCAGCCAGAACAAGCGGGGGATAGGCTATGGCTACACCTTC. It specifies CASSQNKRGIGYGYTF.

This clonotype was counted a few times. The rearrangement links TRBV7-3 to TRBJ2-2; D gene ambiguous. The CDR3 runs to 15 residues. Trimming took off 6 bases at V and 1 base at J, with 12 bases between the two ends. In germline, CDR1 is SGHTA, CDR2 FQGTGA. CDR3 sequence reads: CASRPPGGNTGELFF. In DNA form, the CDR3 reads TGTGCCAGCAGGCCCCCAGGCGGGAACACCGGGGAGCTGTTTTTT.

The CDR3 DNA is TGTGCCAGCAGAAAAACTAGCGGCCTCACAGATACGCAGTATTTT. Its protein product is CASRKTSGLTDTQYF. The chain couples TRBV5-6 to TRBJ2-3; the match to TRBD2 covers 8 bases. Germline CDR1 and CDR2: SGHDT and YYEEEE. V dropped 5 bases and J dropped 2; count of bases not matched to a gene: 7. This CDR3 has 15 amino acids.

V usage is TRBV27 and J usage is TRBJ2-7; D remains unclear. In germline, CDR1 is MNHEY, CDR2 SMNVEV (reference sequence). CDR3 size: 15 residues. The germline V and J ends were trimmed by 4 bases and 2 bases, with 15 bases remaining between them. CDR3 residues: CASSSASMRTYEQYF. For the CDR3, the DNA is TGTGCCAGCAGTTCCGCCAGCATGCGAACCTACGAGCAGTACTTC.

This clonotype has ten or more counts. The chain has TRBV5-8 and TRBJ2-1; 8 positions agree with TRBD2. The CDR3 totals 15 residues. The germline V gene encodes CDR1 SGHTS and CDR2 YDEGEE. J gave up 2 bases and V 0 bases, and 1 base lay outside the gene matches. CDR3 sequence reads: CASSLGLATYNEQFF. The CDR3 nucleotides are TGTGCCAGCAGCTTGGGACTAGCGACCTACAATGAGCAGTTCTTC.

The genes are TRBV24-1 and TRBJ2-5, with TRBD2 identical over 15 bases. The trim removed 4 bases at V and 4 bases at J, leaving 3 bases unmatched. The germline gives CDR1 KGHDR, CDR2 SFDVKD. The CDR3 totals 16 residues. The CDR3 DNA is TGTGCCACCAGTGAAGGGGGACTAGCGGGAGGAGAGACCCAGTACTTC. As protein: CATSEGGLAGGETQYF.

This clonotype was seen ten or more times. The chain joins TRBV12-3 or TRBV12-4 to TRBJ2-3, with 8 nucleotides matching TRBD2. The CDR3 totals 15 residues. Germline trimming cut 7 bases from V and 1 base from J; bases unmatched to any gene: 7. CDR3: CASTVETSGTDTQYF. CDR3 sequence (DNA): TGTGCCAGCACGGTCGAGACTAGCGGCACAGATACGCAGTATTTT.

This clonotype was counted ten times or more. CDR3: CAWSALLEQYF. CDR3 bases: TGTGCCTGGAGTGCCCTCCTCGAGCAGTACTTC. The V gene is TRBV30, the J gene TRBJ2-7; D uncertain. The germline V gene has CDR1 GTSNPN and CDR2 SVGIG (reference sequence). The CDR3 covers 11 residues. The V gene lost 1 base and the J gene lost 6 bases, with 7 bases spanning the gap.

The chain has TRBV20-1 and TRBJ2-7, with 7 nucleotides matching TRBD2. V dropped 6 bases and J dropped 7; count of bases not matched to a gene: 12. The CDR3 has 13 amino acids. The V gene's germline CDR1 is DFQATT and CDR2 SNEGSKA (reference sequence). For the CDR3, the DNA is TGCAGTGCCCCCGCTGCGGGAGCGGGGGAGCAGTACTTC. This translates into CSAPAAGAGEQYF.

In this sample, this clonotype turned up many times. The chain combines TRBV20-1 with TRBJ2-7; D unresolved. CDR3 length: 14 residues. V was cut by 3 bases and J by 6 bases, with 18 bases left in between. The germline CDR1 and CDR2 sequences are DFQATT and SNEGSKA (reference sequence). This CDR3 reads CSASRTPQRTEQYF. In DNA form, the CDR3 reads TGCAGTGCTAGCCGGACCCCTCAGAGGACCGAGCAGTACTTC.

Regarding this clonotype: At one end, the junction sequence differs from germline, possibly due to a read error. The J gene is TRBJ1-4, the V gene TRBV19, with 7 positions matching TRBD1. The CDR3 is 14 amino acids. Germline CDR1 and CDR2: LNHDA and SQIVND (reference sequence). CDR3 bases: TGTGTCAGTGGCGGACAGGTCCCTAATGAAAAACTGTTTTTT. This encodes CVSGGQVPNEKLFF. The whole variable domain, filled in from reference TRBV19 and TRBJ1-4, reads DGGITQSPKYLFRKEGQNVTLSCEQNLNHDAMYWYRQDPGQGLRLIYYSQIVNDFQKGDIAEGYSVSREKKESFPLTVTSAQKNPTAFYLCVSGGQVPNEKLFFGSGTQLSVL.

This clonotype has at least ten counts. This chain links TRBV20-1 with TRBJ2-1; D ambiguous. The germline V and J ends were trimmed by 3 bases and 1 base, with 16 bases remaining between them. CDR3 length: 16 amino acids. Germline lookup yields CDR1 DFQATT and CDR2 SNEGSKA (reference sequence). CDR3 in DNA: TGCAGTGCTAGCCCCAAAAGGATTTCGTCCTACAATGAGCAGTTCTTC. Amino acid sequence: CSASPKRISSYNEQFF.

As to this clonotype: This may be a read error, as it is one base from a much larger clone. V and J are TRBV6-1 and TRBJ1-2, with 9 nucleotides matching TRBD1. V was clipped by 5 bases and J by 7 bases; unmatched bases: 14. The germline CDR1 and CDR2 sequences are MNHNS and SASEGT. CDR3 size: 16 residues. The CDR3 loop is CASSHGPGTGTGGYTF. DNA of the CDR3: TGTGCCAGCAGTCACGGCCCTGGGACAGGGACCGGTGGCTACACCTTC.

The chain combines TRBV11-2 with TRBJ1-3, with D possibly TRBD1 on 5 matching bases. Germline CDR1 reads SGHAT; CDR2 reads FQNNGV. The CDR3 covers 16 residues. Trimming took off 2 bases at V and 4 bases at J, with 15 bases between the two ends. CDR3 region: CASSLKFGGSGNTIYF. In DNA form, the CDR3 reads TGTGCCAGCAGCTTAAAGTTTGGGGGTTCCGGAAACACCATATATTTT.

This clonotype has just a few counts. The chain links TRBV7-8 to TRBJ2-1; 8 nucleotides match TRBD2. Germline V CDR1 and CDR2: SGHVS, FQNEAQ. Unmatched junction bases numbered 11, after V lost 5 bases and J lost 5 bases. There are 16 residues in the CDR3. Here the CDR3 DNA reads TGTGCCAGCAGCCTCACTCGGCGGGAGGTCCACAATGAGCAGTTCTTC. Translation: CASSLTRREVHNEQFF.

This clonotype showed up many times. The chain uses TRBV20-1 and TRBJ2-3; 9 nucleotides line up with TRBD2. The germline CDR1 and CDR2 sequences are DFQATT and SNEGSKA (reference sequence). The V gene end was trimmed by 3 bases and the J gene end by 5 bases; junction bases not matched to a gene: 12. This CDR3 spans 16 amino acids. CDR3 in DNA: TGCAGTGCTAGCGACCCGGGACTAGCTCCGGTAGATACGCAGTATTTT. This translates into CSASDPGLAPVDTQYF.

Only a few counts were recorded for this clonotype. The junction departs from the called germline gene at one end, perhaps through a read error. The V call is TRBV3-1, the J call TRBJ1-4, with TRBD1 identical over 10 bases. The CDR3 extends over 16 amino acids. Per germline, CDR1 LGHDT and CDR2 YNNKEL (reference sequence). As DNA, the CDR3 is TGTGCCAGCAGCAAATACGACAGGGGGCCTCGGGAAAAACCGTTTTTT. Amino acids: CASSKYDRGPREKPFF.

This clonotype was seen just once. Sequence at one end of the junction differs from germline and may be a read error. CDR3 sequence (DNA): TGCAGTGCTGGAGAGGCGACTAGCGGACTCCTCTACAATGAGCAGTACTTC. Amino acid sequence: CSAGEATSGLLYNEQYF. This rearrangement joins TRBV20-1 to TRBJ2-7, with 9 bases lining up with TRBD2. Germline CDR1 and CDR2: DFQATT and SNEGSKA (reference sequence). The CDR3 loop spans 17 amino acids.

This clonotype has at least ten counts. The chain combines TRBV29-1 with TRBJ2-4; D is possibly TRBD2 (6 bases). Germline V gene lookup returns CDR1 SQVTM and CDR2 ANQGSEA. The CDR3 is made up of 14 amino acids. The germline V and J ends were trimmed by 5 bases and 3 bases, with 14 bases remaining between them. The CDR3 DNA is TGCAGCGTTTGGGATAGCGGAGGCAAAAACATTCAGTACTTC. Translated, it gives CSVWDSGGKNIQYF.

This clonotype was counted a few times. This may stem from a read error, because a much larger clone lies one nucleotide away. It is likely a read error, because the conserved phenylalanine at the end of the CDR3 is missing. CDR3 loop: CASSLEGARTYTEAFL. CDR3 in DNA: TGTGCCAGCAGTTTAGAGGGCGCCCGAACTTACACTGAAGCTTTCCTT. The rearrangement uses TRBV12-3 or TRBV12-4 and TRBJ1-1; unclear D gene. V lost 1 base, J lost 3 bases, and 15 bases lay in between. The CDR3 has 16 residues.